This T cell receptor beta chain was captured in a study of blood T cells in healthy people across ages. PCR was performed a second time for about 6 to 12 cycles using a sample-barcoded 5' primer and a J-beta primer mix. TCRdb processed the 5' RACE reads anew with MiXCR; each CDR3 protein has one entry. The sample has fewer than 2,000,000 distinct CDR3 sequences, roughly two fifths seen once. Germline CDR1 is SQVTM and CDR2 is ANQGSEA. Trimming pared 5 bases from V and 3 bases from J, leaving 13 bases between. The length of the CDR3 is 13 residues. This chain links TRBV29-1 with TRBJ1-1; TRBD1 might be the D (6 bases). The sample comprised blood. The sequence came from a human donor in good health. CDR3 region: CSVRQVPDTEAFF. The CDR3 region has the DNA TGCAGCGTTCGACAGGTTCCGGACACTGAAGCTTTCTTT.